The present entry profiles one TCR beta chain with its context. This receptor's antigen is unknown. Qualities for individual bases were not recorded, and no much larger clone is one base off. The entry originates in a study of cytomegalovirus exposure and HLA in healthy donors listed by TCRdb under 2017. For context, the study as a whole: An earlier analysis of under 600 of the donors reported 250 to 350 Gb of sequence data and approximately 110 million unique TCR beta sequences from about 180 million T cells. The genetic ancestry cluster associated with self-reported Caucasian donors included approximately 85% of the 398 genotyped donors. Rather than using new phenotypic data, the later analysis identified candidate immune exposures from TCR beta sequences and from how often those sequences occurred across donors. A later analysis re-examined previously published TCR beta repertoires from over 500 donors and added high-resolution HLA genotyping to investigate patterns of TCR occurrence. Alongside the repertoire data, information on donor age, sex, ethnicity and CMV serostatus was compiled. HLA typing covered class I and class II loci at four-digit resolution. Among 300 to 450 genotyped donors of the cohort, an average of 235,054 unique TCR beta nucleotide sequences were sequenced per donor, roughly a sixth of them non-productive. Besides the first cohort of some 670 subjects, a separate validation cohort made up of 120 or so different subjects was used. A later genetic analysis used genome-wide SNP genotypes for about 65% of the 666 donors, treating that subset as a discovery cohort. The study used immunosequencing to profile the T cell repertoires of some 600 subjects and linked those repertoires to cytomegalovirus serostatus. The study combined high-throughput TCR immunosequencing, statistical association of individual TCRs with disease status, and machine learning to predict cytomegalovirus infection status. The study aimed to test whether signatures of past pathogen exposure could be identified by cataloging public T cell receptors. To decide whether each TCR beta V gene segment behaved as functional or pseudogenic, an earlier analysis of several hundred of the donors relied on high-throughput TCR beta sequencing. Because of strong linkage in the cohort, roughly 5 DR-DQ haplotypes were treated as single units for association and clustering. Every discovery cohort repertoire had been produced on one sequencing platform. Typing coverage varied by locus: about 629-640 donors for A, B, C, DRB1 and DQB1; more than 500 for DQA1; more than 600 for DPA1; about 450 for DPB1. Roughly 310 gigabases of sequencing data and tens of millions of unique TCR sequences were included in an early release covering over 600 HLA-typed donors.

The cysteine opens and the phenylalanine closes a CDR3 of 14 amino acids. Of the read, only the CDR3 DNA is kept; its 42 bases are in frame from base 1. Looking up the germline V gene yields CDR1 SNHLY and CDR2 FYNNEI. General study outcomes and caveats: A cluster of highly shared sequence variants was judged likely to represent a technical artifact of the sequencing pipeline. While some public TCRs were present in many individuals, most TCR sequences turned up only very rarely across donors. The presence/absence analyses assumed that sequencing depth was roughly uniform across donors, and that assumption may not be true. In a later analysis, several top co-occurrence clusters were reported to appear linked to parvovirus B19, influenza, CMV and Epstein-Barr virus. In a later analysis, TCR association rates were found to vary across HLA loci, with the most associated TCRs seen for DRB1 alleles and the fewest for HLA-C alleles. Because counts were too low, approximately 15 rarely observed V segments, including chromosome 9 orphons, were excluded from the earlier analysis of around 640 of the donors. In vitro tests confirmed that three of the cytomegalovirus-associated TCR beta chains recognize cytomegalovirus antigens. Immune exposure information for the cohort was limited to CMV serostatus. In a later analysis, HLA-associated TCR beta chains showed more clonal expansion and lower generation probabilities than non-associated chains that were equally common. Some IMGT-functional V segments, including TRBV6-2 and TRBV6-3, could not be distinguished by the 87-base-pair reads and were therefore excluded. Broadly in line with IMGT annotations, most TCR beta V segments showed up in productive rearrangements about 87% or about 30% of the time in an earlier analysis of approximately 640 of the donors. Because HLA typing was missing for some donors at each locus, association tests included only the typed subset. A further reported finding was that TCR beta sequences accurately predicted the HLA-A and HLA-B alleles for most subjects in the first cohort. An association between a missense DCLRE1C variant and V-gene and J-gene trimming of TCR beta chains was found in a later genetic analysis and replicated in an independent cohort. A later genetic analysis reported fewer N-insertions in productive TCRs among donors in an Asian-associated ancestry cluster than the roughly 700-donor mean. Linkage disequilibrium might explain the correlated functional status among segregating V segments, but an unknown experimental factor could not be ruled out. The cohort was sequenced for TCR beta chains only, and without alpha or paired-chain data the features that could be detected were limited. According to the authors, the approach could potentially be generalized to other disease states and immunological phenotypes. The classifier was reported to diagnose cytomegalovirus status with high specificity and sensitivity in both the original cohort and the validation cohort. A later analysis found that most CMV-associated TCR beta chains appeared HLA-restricted, with HLA associations seemingly driven largely by CMV exposure. Assigning TCR associations to individual alleles was difficult when HLA alleles, especially DR and DQ, strongly co-occurred. The study listed around 160 TCR beta chains as associated with cytomegalovirus. A later analysis associated 17,000 or so TCR beta sequences with specific HLA alleles at a false discovery rate of 0.05.

Library method: the immunoSEQ multiplex PCR assay. For the multiplex PCR, a mixture combining 60 forward primers for TCR Vbeta segments and 13 reverse primers for TCR Jbeta segments was used. Amplification of the CDR3 region of rearranged TCR beta genes was performed with a multiplex PCR assay on genomic DNA. The Illumina HiSeq System was used to sequence the amplified TCR beta libraries as 87-base-pair reads. On the authors' methods: Across the 600 to 700 repertoires, a later analysis counted 78 million or so unique TCR beta chains, 9.5 million to 12 million of which were shared by at least two donors. Raw reads were error-corrected and collapsed into unique sequences with a nearest-neighbor algorithm that merged closely related sequences to remove PCR and sequencing errors. V, D and J gene segments were assigned by aligning CDR3 sequences to IMGT reference sequences. For a sequence to be retained, a match of at least six nucleotides was required to both a V gene segment and a J gene segment. A rearrangement counted as productive if the CDR3 had no stop codons and remained in frame with V and J, and every other rearrangement counted as non-productive. Following IMGT convention, CDR3 was defined as the stretch from the second conserved V-encoded cysteine to the conserved J-encoded phenylalanine. Sequences without an unambiguous match to a single V gene segment were excluded from the earlier analysis of almost 600 of the donors. An earlier analysis of about 600 of the donors called V segments functional above 56.7% productive rearrangements and segregating when the between-donor standard deviation exceeded 5%. To diagnose cytomegalovirus status from the catalog of TCR beta chain sequences, a statistical classification framework was built. In a later analysis, V and J genes were assigned by comparing TCR nucleotide sequences against IMGT/GENE-DB human TR gene sequences. The TCRdist pipeline was used in a later analysis to assign CDR3 sequences and most-parsimonious VDJ recombination scenarios. In a later analysis, each TCR beta chain was defined by its CDR3 amino acid sequence together with its V-gene family, and reads lacking a unique V-gene family were excluded. In a later analysis, around 600 highly shared, low-generation-probability nucleotide sequences were removed to address suspected cross-contamination and a sequencing artifact. In a later analysis, a clonal expansion index for each public chain was calculated from normalized within-repertoire ranks of inferred template counts. Generation probabilities in a later analysis came from a VDJ recombination model fitted to out-of-frame rearrangements, and those results were checked against IGoR. In a later analysis, hypergeometric tests were used to score TCR-TCR, TCR-HLA and TCR-CMV co-occurrence, with a repertoire-size bias correction applied to TCR pairs. False discovery rates were estimated in a later analysis by permuting HLA or CMV assignments 20 times. In a later analysis, co-occurring TCRs were grouped using DBSCAN, with TCRdist sequence similarity added in when clustering inside HLA-allele-positive subsets. Repertoires with fewer than 30,000 or more than 120,000 public chains were left out of co-occurrence clustering, as were about 5 repertoires with anomalous nucleotide sharing. TCRdb retrieved this table from immuneACCESS and kept in-frame rearrangements only. Not all clones are present; in checked studies, unresolved V genes account for under half, and no reason is known for the remainder. From that table come the V and J calls and clone size; the DNA was used to work out D and trimming. Present in this sample are 230,000 or so clones, 92% of which were seen just once. In total, the top ten clones hold 1.7% of the sample.

The cohort was made up of several hundred healthy bone marrow donors. All cohort members were sampled while nominally healthy, although unrecorded immune exposures were likely present. The donor was CMV seronegative and was included in the group of several hundred seronegative cohort members. Each donor provided a peripheral blood sample, and peripheral blood mononuclear cells were used for TCR beta sequencing. The Qiagen DNeasy Blood Extraction Kit was used to extract genomic DNA from the blood cell samples. The source material was PBMCs. This clonotype was sampled from a girl aged 2 to 10 in good health and CMV-seronegative. In this chain, TRBV2 is recombined with TRBJ2-5, with TRBD2 as a weak D call on 6 bases. The J call may be incorrect, as the DNA end agrees better with TRBJ2-7. The DNA sequence follows: TGTGCCAGCAGTGAGGGGACTGTAGCCTACGAGCAGTACTTC. The encoded protein is CASSEGTVAYEQYF.